This T cell receptor beta chain derives from a study of neoadjuvant nivolumab and ipilimumab in lung cancer. Study in general: Patients got nivolumab 3 mg/kg on days 1, 15 and 29; combination added ipilimumab 1 mg/kg day 1. Study outcomes and limitations: Only two of four nivolumab-treated tumors gained richness and clonality by surgery. Higher pretherapy blood TCR richness went with higher resected-tumor richness. Compared with tumor-adjacent uninvolved lung, resected tumors showed greater richness and clonality.

This clone was counted once. As yet, its antigen is unknown. Clones were read by immunoSEQ multiplex PCR, and TCRdb kept only the in-frame ones, dropping some. Of 20,000 to 25,000 clones in the sample, around 82% were seen once. Germline trimming cut 2 bases from V and 3 bases from J; bases unmatched to any gene: 8. The CDR3 has 16 residues. The germline V gene has CDR1 SGHNT and CDR2 YENEEA. Source: peripheral blood, taken before neoadjuvant nivolumab, alone or with ipilimumab. This rearrangement joins TRBV11-3 to TRBJ2-7; 9 bases line up with TRBD2. The clonotype was recovered from an adult with non-small cell lung cancer. The CDR3 region has the DNA TGTGCCAGCAGCTTATCTTTGGCGGGAGGGAACTACGAGCAGTACTTC. Protein product: CASSLSLAGGNYEQYF.